The next 16 T cell receptor beta chains were all read from a single sample in a study of blood T cell repertoires in COVID-19. The method was immunoSEQ multiplex PCR; TCRdb's version includes in-frame clones alone and lacks a portion of them. The table shows about 44,000 clones, with approximately 77% occurring only once. The sequenced sample consisted of peripheral blood. The receptors shown here come from a woman aged 70 to 79 with acute or convalescent COVID-19.

This rearrangement joins TRBV6-5 to TRBJ2-7; 12 positions agree with TRBD2. Germline V gene data show CDR1 as MNHEY and CDR2 as SVGAGI. The CDR3 runs to 14 residues. The ends lost 7 bases at V and 2 bases at J; junction bases unmatched: 3. The CDR3 sequence: CASNLAGGPYEQYF. Written as DNA, the CDR3 is TGTGCCAGCAATCTAGCGGGAGGGCCCTACGAGCAGTACTTC.

This clone came up once. The chain uses TRBV27 and TRBJ1-5, with D possibly being TRBD1 (6 bases). CDR1 and CDR2 (germline): MNHEY, SMNVEV (reference sequence). The V end was cut by 5 bases, the J end by 5 bases, with 10 bases between. This CDR3 region has 13 residues. The CDR3 protein is CASSPHRDQPQHF. The CDR3 DNA is TGTGCCAGCAGTCCCCACAGGGATCAGCCCCAGCATTTT.

The chain couples TRBV27 to TRBJ1-3; 8 bases map to TRBD1. The junction had 6 bases not matched to a gene; V was cut back by 2 bases and J by 0 bases. This CDR3 spans 17 amino acids. Germline lookup yields CDR1 MNHEY and CDR2 SMNVEV (reference sequence). Here the CDR3 DNA reads TGTGCCAGCAGTTTAAGGGCAGGGGGCGACTCTGGAAACACCATATATTTT. Its protein is CASSLRAGGDSGNTIYF.

This chain uses TRBV29-1 with TRBJ2-2; the match to TRBD1 covers 8 bases. Per the germline V gene, CDR1 is SQVTM and CDR2 is ANQGSEA. J was trimmed by 9 bases and V by 7 bases; bases with no gene match: 13. The CDR3 is made up of 14 amino acids. CDR3 in DNA: TGCAGCGGTACCGGGACAGGCCGCGGAAGGGAGCTGTTTTTT. As protein: CSGTGTGRGRELFF.

The chain combines TRBV6-6 with TRBJ2-5, with 8 bases that match TRBD2. This CDR3 has 15 residues. Germline loops: CDR1 MNHNY, CDR2 SVGAGI (reference sequence). The V and J ends lost 2 bases and 3 bases, in that order; junction bases with no gene match: 5. Here the CDR3 reads CASSYGTGGEETQYF. CDR3 nucleotide sequence: TGTGCCAGCAGTTACGGTACGGGGGGGGAAGAGACCCAGTACTTC.

V gene TRBV7-2 combines with J gene TRBJ2-5, with D tentatively TRBD1 (5 bases). The V gene lost 1 base and the J gene lost 3 bases, with 15 bases spanning the gap. Germline values: CDR1 SGHTA, CDR2 FQGNSA. CDR3 length: 16 amino acids. The CDR3 region is CASSLGGLAAKETQYF. DNA for the CDR3: TGTGCCAGCAGCTTAGGGGGCCTTGCGGCCAAAGAGACCCAGTACTTC. The complete variable domain, with remaining parts taken from reference TRBV7-2 and TRBJ2-5, reads GAGVSQSPSNKVTEKGKDVELRCDPISGHTALYWYRQSLGQGLEFLIYFQGNSAPDKSGLPSDRFSAERTGGSVSTLTIQRTQQEDSAVYLCASSLGGLAAKETQYFGPGTRLLVL.

This clone has a single count. The rearrangement links TRBV13 to TRBJ2-7, with 7 nucleotides matching TRBD1. V lost 2 bases to trimming and J lost 2 bases; unmatched junction nucleotides: 18. Germline V gene lookup returns CDR1 PRHDT and CDR2 FYEKMQ (reference sequence). The CDR3 runs to 19 residues. For the CDR3, the DNA is TGTGCCAGCAGCTTAAAACAGGGGAAGATACATTTAGGGCCCTACGAGCAGTACTTC. The encoded protein is CASSLKQGKIHLGPYEQYF. Filled out from reference TRBV13 and TRBJ2-7, the complete variable domain reads AAGVIQSPRHLIKEKRETATLKCYPIPRHDTVYWYQQGPGQDPQFLISFYEKMQSDKGSIPDRFSAQQFSDYHSELNMSSLELGDSALYFCASSLKQGKIHLGPYEQYFGPGTRLTVT.

The chain is built from TRBV5-6 and TRBJ2-3, with TRBD2 as a possible D gene (5 bases). V gave up 1 base and J gave up 4 bases, with 13 bases separating them. Looked up from germline, CDR1 is SGHDT and CDR2 is YYEEEE. The CDR3 has 15 residues. The CDR3 region has the DNA TGTGCCAGCAGCTTGACAAAGCTAGCCGCAGATACGCAGTATTTT. This codes for CASSLTKLAADTQYF.

The CDR3 here is CASSSGDRSQFF. The CDR3 nucleotides are TGTGCCAGCAGCTCGGGGGACAGGAGTCAATTCTTC. The chain joins TRBV7-2 to TRBJ2-1; 8 bases align to TRBD1. After removal of 4 bases from V and 16 bases from J, the junction contained 9 bases not matched to a gene. CDR1 is SGHTA, CDR2 FQGNSA, per germline. CDR3 length: 12 amino acids.

The rearrangement links TRBV4-1 to TRBJ2-4; 8 nucleotides agree with TRBD2. The CDR3 is 18 residues long. Germline CDR1 and CDR2: MGHRA and YSYEKL. V was pared by 3 bases and J by 0 bases, with 10 bases of the junction left unmatched. The CDR3 sequence is CASSHRLANVLAKNIQYF. CDR3 nucleotide sequence: TGCGCCAGCAGCCACCGACTAGCGAACGTCCTAGCCAAAAACATTCAGTACTTC.

The chain joins TRBV18 to TRBJ1-1; 8 nucleotides line up with TRBD1. V lost 4 bases to trimming and J lost 5 bases; unmatched junction nucleotides: 6. The length of the CDR3 is 14 residues. Per germline, CDR1 KGHSH and CDR2 LQKENI. The CDR3 reads CASSLDRVRTEAFF. The CDR3 DNA reads as TGTGCCAGCTCACTGGACAGGGTACGAACTGAAGCTTTCTTT. The full variable domain, with the rest looked up from reference TRBV18 and TRBJ1-1, is NAGVMQNPRHLVRRRGQEARLRCSPMKGHSHVYWYRQLPEEGLKFMVYLQKENIIDESGMPKERFSAEFPKEGPSILRIQQVVRGDSAAYFCASSLDRVRTEAFFGQGTRLTVV.

The rearrangement joins TRBV24-1 to TRBJ1-5; 8 bases map to TRBD1. There are 16 residues in the CDR3. With V trimmed by 3 bases and J by 3 bases, 6 bases remained unmatched. Germline V CDR1 and CDR2: KGHDR, SFDVKD. CDR3 in amino acids: CATSDPGQGLNQPQHF. The CDR3 DNA is TGTGCCACCAGTGATCCTGGACAGGGTCTCAATCAGCCCCAGCATTTT.

The chain recombines TRBV7-2 with TRBJ2-3; TRBD2 matches at 10 bases. The germline CDR1 and CDR2 sequences are SGHTA and FQGNSA. Germline trimming cut 2 bases from V and 0 bases from J; bases unmatched to any gene: 2. This CDR3 spans 16 amino acids. Written as DNA, the CDR3 is TGTGCCAGCAGCTTACTAGCGGGAGTAAGCACAGATACGCAGTATTTT. It specifies CASSLLAGVSTDTQYF.

The chain employs TRBV19 and TRBJ2-5; D might be TRBD2 (6 bases). Germline CDR1 reads LNHDA; CDR2 reads SQIVND (reference sequence). V was clipped by 5 bases and J by 0 bases, with 7 bases between them. CDR3 size: 13 residues. The CDR3 loop is CASSSGDQETQYF. The CDR3 DNA sequence: TGTGCCAGTAGTTCGGGAGACCAAGAGACCCAGTACTTC.

This sequence joins TRBV27 and TRBJ2-7; the match to TRBD2 covers 7 bases. The CDR3 spans 17 residues. Germline CDR1 is MNHEY and CDR2 is SMNVEV (reference sequence). V shed 6 bases and J 0 bases; nucleotides not matched to a gene: 14. CDR3 in DNA: TGTGCCAGCAGGCGAGCCTCAACTAGCGACTACTCCTACGAGCAGTACTTC. This encodes CASRRASTSDYSYEQYF.

This chain uses TRBV19 with TRBJ1-2; perhaps TRBD1 as D (5 bases). This CDR3 region has 13 residues. Trimming cost V 3 bases and J 4 bases, with 9 bases left between them. Germline CDR1 LNHDA, CDR2 SQIVND (reference sequence). Here the CDR3 DNA reads TGTGCCAGTAGTATGCAGGGCGGCTATGGCTACACCTTC. It codes for CASSMQGGYGYTF.